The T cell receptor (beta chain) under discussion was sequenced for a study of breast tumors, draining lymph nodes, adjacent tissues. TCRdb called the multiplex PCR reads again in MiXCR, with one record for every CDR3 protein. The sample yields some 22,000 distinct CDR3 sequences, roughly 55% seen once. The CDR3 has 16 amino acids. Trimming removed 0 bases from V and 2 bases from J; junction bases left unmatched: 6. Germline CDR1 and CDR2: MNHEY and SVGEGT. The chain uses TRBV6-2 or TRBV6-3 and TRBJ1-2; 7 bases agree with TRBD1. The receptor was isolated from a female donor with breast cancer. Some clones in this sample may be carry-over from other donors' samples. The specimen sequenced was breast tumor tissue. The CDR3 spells CASSYSIATGNYGYTF. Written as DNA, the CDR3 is TGTGCCAGCAGTTACTCGATTGCGACAGGGAACTATGGCTACACCTTC.